Presented here are 29 T cell receptor beta chains from one specimen sequenced in a study of tumor-infiltrating lymphocytes in primary liver carcinoma. cDNA specific to TCR beta was made from around 470 ng of total RNA, with a constant-region primer employed for priming. Nested multiplex PCR, run for three rounds with slightly modified ARM-PCR, yielded TCR beta libraries. The opening two PCR rounds, ten to eleven cycles each, paired TRBV1-TRBV30 forward primers with a C-beta reverse primer. In TCRdb, the multiplex PCR reads were re-called with MiXCR into one record per CDR3 protein. Of 330,000 or so distinct CDR3 sequences listed, around 60% were seen once; the top ten hold under 8%. Blood RNA originated from unsorted whole blood, with germline DNA additionally extracted. Input material: peripheral blood. The receptors come from a middle-aged man with primary liver carcinoma and hepatitis B virus infection.

Of note for this clonotype: A much bigger clone sits one base away, suggesting this may be a read error. The chain links TRBV10-3 to TRBJ2-5, with TRBD2 matching over 7 bases. The CDR3 totals 17 residues. Germline V gene sequence: CDR1 ENHRY, CDR2 SYGVKD. The CDR3 region has the DNA TGTGTCATCAGTGGCAGCGGCGGGGGACGGGAACAAGAGACCCAGTACTTC. Translating gives CVISGSGGGREQETQYF.

The chain recombines TRBV30 with TRBJ2-3; weak D call: TRBD2 (5 bases). This CDR3 has 14 amino acids. V gave up 0 bases and J gave up 0 bases, with 7 bases separating them. CDR1 is GTSNPN and CDR2 is SVGIG in the germline V gene (reference sequence). The CDR3 protein is CAWSVRGSTDTQYF. DNA of the CDR3: TGTGCCTGGAGTGTACGCGGGAGCACAGATACGCAGTATTTT.

A note on this clonotype: The conserved final phenylalanine or tryptophan is absent from the CDR3, which likely points to a read error. The J gene is TRBJ2-7, the V gene TRBV6-5; D unclear. Germline lookup yields CDR1 MNHEY and CDR2 SVGAGI. This CDR3 region has 13 residues. Trimming stripped 5 bases from V and 6 bases from J, with 14 bases between. The chain's CDR3 is CASSIDMRGEQYL. In nucleotides, the CDR3 is TGTGCCAGCAGTATTGACATGAGAGGCGAGCAGTACCTC.

Worth noting for this clonotype: A read error may produce the germline difference seen at one junction end. The chain recombines TRBV29-1 with TRBJ1-3; possible D gene TRBD1, 6 bases. CDR3 size: 14 residues. Germline-derived CDR1 and CDR2 are SQVTM and ANQGSEA. The chain's CDR3 is CSLRGGGYGNTIHF. The CDR3 DNA is TGCAGCTTACGAGGGGGTGGTTATGGAAACACCATACATTTT.

The rearrangement links TRBV11-2 to TRBJ2-5, with D possibly TRBD1 on 6 matching bases. Between the trimmed V and J ends, which lost 7 bases and 5 bases, there was a span of 20 bases. The CDR3 totals 15 residues. The V gene's germline CDR1 is SGHAT and CDR2 FQNNGV. CDR3 DNA sequence: TGTGCCAGCATCCCACCGGACAGCTTGCACGAGACCCAGTACTTC. Encoded protein: CASIPPDSLHETQYF.

To note about this clonotype: Mismatch with germline at one junction end may stem from a read error. This sequence joins TRBV5-1 and TRBJ2-5; D tentatively reads TRBD1 or TRBD2 (5 bases each). Germline CDR1 is SGHRS and CDR2 is YFSETQ. The CDR3 is 15 amino acids. In DNA form, the CDR3 reads TGTGCCAGCAGCTTGGCCTGGGGGTTCCAAGAGACCCAGTACTTC. Protein product: CASSLAWGFQETQYF.

The chain recombines TRBV5-1 with TRBJ2-1; 10 bases agree with TRBD2. Trimming removed 1 base from V and 7 bases from J; junction bases left unmatched: 5. The CDR3 consists of 15 residues. The V gene's germline CDR1 is SGHRS and CDR2 YFSETQ. The CDR3 reads CASSLTSGVGNEQFF. The CDR3, as DNA: TGCGCCAGCAGCTTGACTAGCGGGGTGGGTAATGAGCAGTTCTTC. The variable domain in full, completed from reference TRBV5-1 and TRBJ2-1, reads KAGVTQTPRYLIKTRGQQVTLSCSPISGHRSVSWYQQTPGQGLQFLFEYFSETQRNKGNFPGRFSGRQFSNSRSEMNVSTLELGDSALYLCASSLTSGVGNEQFFGPGTRLTVL.

Comment on this clonotype: One junction end disagrees with the germline gene, perhaps due to a read error. This chain connects TRBV6-5 to TRBJ2-5; D gene unclear. CDR1 is MNHEY and CDR2 is SVGAGI in the germline V gene. The CDR3 is 15 residues long. The CDR3 bases are TGTGCCAGCAGTTACTCGGGCTATGGTAAAGAGACCCAGTGCTTC. Residues: CASSYSGYGKETQCF.

As to this clonotype: One junction end disagrees with the germline gene, perhaps due to a read error. The J gene is TRBJ2-5, the V gene TRBV28; D possibly matches TRBD1 or TRBD2 (5 bases each). Germline V lookup: CDR1 MDHEN, CDR2 SYDVKM. The CDR3 is made up of 15 amino acids. CDR3 nucleotides: TGTGCTAGCAGTTTAAATCCGAGGGGACAAGAGACCCAGTACTTC. It yields the protein CASSLNPRGQETQYF.

Comments on this clonotype: One end of the junction does not line up with germline, which may come from a read error. J is TRBJ1-2 and V is TRBV11-2; D is perhaps TRBD1 (5 bases). Germline assignment: CDR1 SGHAT and CDR2 FQNNGV. CDR3 length: 18 residues. The CDR3 protein is CASSPLSREAWSLQGYTF. The CDR3 DNA reads as TGTGCCAGCAGCCCACTCTCCCGAGAAGCCTGGTCCCTTCAGGGCTACACTTTC.

CDR3 coding DNA: TGTGCCAGCAGTTTTGCACTTGACGGGGAGCTGTTTTTT. Translating gives CASSFALDGELFF. The V gene is TRBV7-3, the J gene TRBJ2-2; D remains ambiguous. CDR1 is SGHTA, CDR2 FQGTGA, per germline. V dropped 6 bases and J dropped 7 bases, with 12 bases sitting between them. This CDR3 contains 13 residues.

In this sample, this clonotype turned up many times. The chain links TRBV29-1 to TRBJ2-5; 13 positions agree with TRBD2. Trimming cost V 5 bases and J 4 bases; bases outside gene matches: 7. The germline V gene has CDR1 SQVTM and CDR2 ANQGSEA. This CDR3 comprises 15 residues. CDR3 residues: CSVRTSGSWAETQYF. In DNA form, the CDR3 reads TGCAGCGTTCGGACTAGCGGGAGTTGGGCAGAGACCCAGTACTTC.

For this clonotype: One junction end does not reproduce the germline sequence, and a read error may be involved. V gene TRBV11-2 combines with J gene TRBJ2-2; no clear D. The CDR3 has 14 residues. CDR1 is SGHAT and CDR2 is FQNNGV in the germline V gene. The CDR3 reads CASSRRGNTRELFF. The DNA for the CDR3 is TGTGCCAGCAGCCGTCGCGGTAACACCAGGGAGCTGTTTTTT.

The rearrangement joins TRBV11-2 to TRBJ2-2; D ambiguous. With 3 bases removed from V and 4 bases from J, the gap between germline ends came to 12 bases. The CDR3 sequence is 15 residues long. Germline V gene data show CDR1 as SGHAT and CDR2 as FQNNGV. The CDR3 DNA sequence: TGTGCCAGCAGCTTGGAAATCGGTTTCACCGGGGAGCTGTTTTTT. Translation: CASSLEIGFTGELFF.

This clonotype occurred many times. This chain uses TRBV10-1 with TRBJ2-5, with 9 bases aligning to TRBD2. This CDR3 contains 17 residues. The germline gives CDR1 WNHNN, CDR2 SYGVQD (reference sequence). V gave up 3 bases and J gave up 5 bases; unmatched junction bases: 13. As DNA, the CDR3 is TGCGCCAGCAGTGAATCTAGCGGGATCGGAAGGAAGGAGACCCAGTACTTC. It yields the protein CASSESSGIGRKETQYF.

About this clonotype: The junction shows a germline mismatch at one end, possibly a read error. The genes are TRBV11-2 and TRBJ2-2; D may match TRBD1 or TRBD2 (5 bases each). This CDR3 contains 14 residues. CDR1 is SGHAT, CDR2 FQNNGV, per germline. In nucleotides, the CDR3 is TGTTCCAGCGGTCGGGGCGCGGCCACCGGGGAGCCGTTTTTT. It encodes CSSGRGAATGEPFF.

This clonotype was observed at least ten times. This chain uses TRBV29-1 with TRBJ2-3; D remains ambiguous. Germline V lookup: CDR1 SQVTM, CDR2 ANQGSEA. CDR3 length: 12 amino acids. The V end was cut by 8 bases, the J end by 4 bases, with 13 bases between. The DNA of the CDR3 is TGCAGCCTTACCGATGGGGCAGATACGCAGTATTTT. Its translation: CSLTDGADTQYF.

Turning to this clonotype: It may be a read error: a sequence one base away is much more abundant. The chain links TRBV4-2 to TRBJ2-2; D is undetermined. The CDR3 has 15 residues. Germline CDR1 is LGHNA and CDR2 is YNFKEQ. The CDR3 DNA follows: TGTGTCAGCAGCCAAAGTGGGTTGCCAACCGGGGAGCTGTTTTTT. Translating it yields CVSSQSGLPTGELFF.

As regards this clonotype: A read error may produce the germline difference seen at one junction end. V gene TRBV29-1 combines with J gene TRBJ1-1, with D maybe TRBD1 (5 bases). The CDR3 spans 14 residues. Looked up from germline, CDR1 is SQVTM and CDR2 is ANQGSEA. CDR3 DNA: TGCAGCGCCTCGTTGGGACCCATGAACACTGAAGTTTTCTTT. This sequence encodes CSASLGPMNTEVFF.

This clonotype was seen many times. The rearrangement uses TRBV10-1 and TRBJ2-1, with 8 bases identical to TRBD2. Germline assignment: CDR1 WNHNN and CDR2 SYGVQD (reference sequence). J gave up 0 bases and V 3 bases, and 4 bases lay outside the gene matches. The CDR3 sequence is 16 residues long. CDR3 loop: CASSDQSGSSYNEQFF. The DNA for the CDR3 is TGCGCCAGCAGTGACCAGAGCGGGAGCTCCTACAATGAGCAGTTCTTC.

Concerning this clonotype: Mismatch with germline at one junction end may stem from a read error. The V gene is TRBV6-2 or TRBV6-3, the J gene TRBJ2-7; TRBD1 matches at 12 bases. From germline, CDR1 is MNHEY and CDR2 SVGEGT. The CDR3 runs to 22 residues. The CDR3 loop is CANSHLRHTGQGAGSGAYEQYF. Written as DNA, the CDR3 is TGTGCCAACAGTCACCTTAGGCACACGGGACAGGGGGCAGGTAGCGGGGCCTACGAGCAGTACTTC.

Ten or more counts support this clonotype. The rearrangement links TRBV11-3 to TRBJ2-3; perhaps D is TRBD1 or TRBD2 (6 bases each). With 3 bases removed from V and 8 bases from J, the gap between germline ends came to 9 bases. Looked up from germline, CDR1 is SGHNT and CDR2 is YENEEA. The CDR3 has 12 amino acids. CDR3: CASSFEGGTQYF. The CDR3 DNA is TGTGCCAGCAGCTTTGAGGGGGGTACGCAGTATTTT. Full variable domain (outside the CDR3, taken from reference TRBV11-3 and TRBJ2-3): EAGVVQSPRYKIIEKKQPVAFWCNPISGHNTLYWYLQNLGQGPELLIRYENEEAVDDSQLPKDRFSAERLKGVDSTLKIQPAELGDSAVYLCASSFEGGTQYFGPGTRLTVL.

In regard to this clonotype: This may be a read error: a much more frequent sequence differs by one nucleotide. V gene TRBV6-5 combines with J gene TRBJ1-1, with D unclear. Germline CDR1 MNHEY, CDR2 SVGAGI. The CDR3 has 10 residues. The CDR3 here is CTSGRTEAFF. CDR3 coding DNA: TGTACCAGCGGACGAACTGAAGCTTTCTTT.

The V and J genes are TRBV6-2 or TRBV6-3 and TRBJ2-1, with a tentative D call TRBD1 (6 bases). Looked up from germline, CDR1 is MNHEY and CDR2 is SVGEGT. Trimming stripped 6 bases from V and 0 bases from J, with 18 bases between. The CDR3 length is 17 residues. CDR3 sequence (DNA): TGTGCCAGCAGCTGGGGGCAACCCGGAAGCTCCTACAATGAGCAGTTCTTC. Its translation: CASSWGQPGSSYNEQFF.

The chain uses TRBV11-2 and TRBJ2-1; possibly TRBD2 for D (6 bases). Germline-derived CDR1 and CDR2 are SGHAT and FQNNGV. The CDR3 contains 12 residues. In DNA form, the CDR3 reads TGTGTCGGCAGCTTAGTAGCGGCTGAGCAGTTCTTC. Amino acid sequence: CVGSLVAAEQFF.

Notes on this clonotype: The CDR3 carries no conserved terminal phenylalanine or tryptophan, so it likely arises from a read error. The chain is built from TRBV11-2 and TRBJ1-1; 7 bases are a match to TRBD1. In germline, CDR1 is SGHAT, CDR2 FQNNGV. The CDR3 is 15 amino acids. The CDR3 DNA reads as TGTGCCAGCAGCTACCCGACAGGGAGTAACACTGAGGCTTTCTCT. Its translation: CASSYPTGSNTEAFS.

This clonotype showed up just once. The rearrangement joins TRBV5-1 to TRBJ2-7; D is possibly TRBD2 (6 bases). Germline V gene sequence: CDR1 SGHRS, CDR2 YFSETQ. The CDR3 is 13 residues long. V lost 5 bases and J 6 bases, leaving 15 bases between the germline ends. CDR3 coding DNA: TGCGCCAGCAGTCACGGGACTTTTAGCGAGCAGTACTTC. Protein sequence: CASSHGTFSEQYF.

Remarks on this clonotype: A read error may explain this, as a much larger clone is one base away. V is TRBV12-3 or TRBV12-4 and J is TRBJ2-7; D not resolved. The CDR3 has 12 residues. The CDR3 DNA sequence: TGTGCCTGCAGTTTTGGGGACTACGAGCAGTACTTC. This codes for CACSFGDYEQYF.

The chain uses TRBV5-8 and TRBJ2-7; weak D call: TRBD1 (5 bases). Per germline, CDR1 SGHTS and CDR2 YDEGEE. Trimming pared 0 bases from V and 2 bases from J, leaving 9 bases between. CDR3 length: 14 residues. The CDR3 DNA is TGTGCCAGCAGCTTGGGACAGATGACCTACGAGCAGTACTTC. This gives the protein CASSLGQMTYEQYF. The variable domain in full, with the rest retrieved from reference TRBV5-8 and TRBJ2-7, is EAGVTQSPTHLIKTRGQQATLRCSPISGHTSVYWYQQALGLGLQFLLWYDEGEERNRGNFPPRFSGRQFPNYSSELNVNALELEDSALYLCASSLGQMTYEQYFGPGTRLTVT.